This T cell receptor beta chain emerged from a study of T cells in Graves' hyperthyroidism and ophthalmopathy (dated by TCRdb to the late 2010s). Study-wide context: Peripheral blood was collected at initial diagnosis, before any treatment. Whether ophthalmopathy could be predicted prospectively was tested in an independent validation cohort made up of under 20 hyperthyroidism patients plus 17 patients who later progressed to ophthalmopathy. To identify distinguishing TCR V-J signatures, a discovery cohort of around 100 patients was used, comprising approximately 40 with Graves' ophthalmopathy and approximately 58 with stable Graves' hyperthyroidism. Once sampling was done, hyperthyroidism patients were given methimazole at a starting dose of 30 mg daily, whereas ophthalmopathy patients were given high-dose intravenous methylprednisolone. In addition, the study compared T-cell repertoires in thyroid tissue and in blood from about six Graves' hyperthyroidism patients. The paper describes TCR Vbeta CDR3 sequencing of 130 to 150 peripheral blood samples, made up of roughly 40 ophthalmopathy patients, approximately 76 hyperthyroidism patients and some 17 progressor patients. The approximately 90 discovery patients were divided at random into training and test sets in a 7:3 ratio. Overall results and qualifications from the work: Most expanded thyroid clonotypes (frequency above 0.001) were also detected in blood, a finding suggesting that blood repertoires may reflect thyroid immune responses. No statistical method was used to fix the sample size in advance, and group allocation was not hidden from the investigators. In validation, the model predicted progression to ophthalmopathy with roughly 70% sensitivity and approximately 74% specificity, a median of around 6.6 months before onset. Ophthalmopathy was separated from stable hyperthyroidism by a 13 V-J signature model, with approximately 90% sensitivity and roughly 81% specificity obtained in cross-validation and 80%/75% obtained in testing.

In its sample, this clonotype was seen many times. What this receptor recognizes is not known. No qualities accompany the bases; no much larger clone lies one base away. Moderately to severely active disease, a Clinical Activity Score of at least 3, a NOSPECS grade of at least 4, and a duration under 3 months were present in ophthalmopathy patients. The study excluded patients with uncontrolled infections, other autoimmune diseases, pregnancy or lactation. Clinical symptoms, serum thyroxine and TRAb, thyroid ultrasound, and orbital computed tomography formed the basis for the diagnoses. Ficoll-Paque density gradient centrifugation was used to isolate PBMCs from about 10 ml of fresh peripheral blood. Trizol reagent was used to extract total RNA, and RNA quality was then checked on an Agilent 2100 Bioanalyzer. CDR1 and CDR2 are read off the germline V gene (reference sequence) as GTSNPN and SVGIG. The CDR3 measures 16 amino acids from cysteine to phenylalanine. Only the CDR3 DNA stays, 48 bases, in frame from base 1. The trim is 1 base for V and 1 base for J, with a gap of 15 bases between the germline ends.

The TCR beta CDR3 regions were amplified from the RNA transcripts. For the first round of RT-PCR on the TCR CDR3, the HTBI primer set was used together with the Qiagen OneStep RT-PCR kit. A second multiplex PCR round built the libraries, followed by size selection and purification. The libraries were sequenced on an Illumina HiSeq2000 using paired-end 100 bp reads. For the original study's pipeline: Raw data were processed with SOAPnuke, discarding reads with adapters, uncalled bases, mean Phred below 15, or no exact constant-primer or identifier match. COPE v1.2.5 was used to merge the high-quality paired reads, and each unique nucleotide sequence was defined as a clonotype. Clonotypes were aligned to IMGT TRBV, TRBD and TRBJ reference segments using MiTCR v1.1. Only V-J combinations with frequency above 0.0001, covering roughly 99% of repertoires, were analysed. A TCS score was defined as the ratio between F50 (clonal expansion) and ExV (chaos), using BLOSUM62-based TCRdist between CDR3 peptides within each V-J. Welch's t-statistics and random forest reduced 450 to 600 V-J features to some 14, which were used in a naive Bayes classifier (R e1071). TCRdb passed the public sequencing reads through fastp at Q25 and MiXCR, retaining productive beta sequences. When rows share a CDR3 protein, they turn into one entry using the most common DNA and genes. The V and J calls and clone size come from TCRdb's table, not from the authors' own analysis. The sample profile shows about 370,000 distinct CDR3 sequences; 13% to 15% of them were found once. The ten largest clones capture roughly a fifth of the sample.

The chain links TRBV30 with TRBJ2-3; the D match is possibly TRBD1 or TRBD2, with 5 bases aligned in each. The TCR originated in an older woman with Graves' ophthalmopathy. The sequenced sample consisted of blood. The sequence in DNA is TGTGCCTGGAGTGCCCCATGGGGGAGAGGCACAGATACGCAGTATTTT. Translated, this is CAWSAPWGRGTDTQYF.